The 16 T cell receptor beta chains presented below share a single source sample, sequenced in a study of blood T cell repertoires in COVID-19. Using immunoSEQ multiplex PCR, the repertoire was profiled, and TCRdb retains in-frame clones only, with some absent. The sample has about 44,000 clones, around 82% seen once. Sample: peripheral blood. These receptors all stem from a woman between 65 and 79 years old with acute or convalescent COVID-19.

The chain recombines TRBV12-3 or TRBV12-4 with TRBJ2-3; possible D gene TRBD1, 6 bases. Trimming pared 3 bases from V and 7 bases from J, leaving 8 bases between. The CDR3 spans 12 residues. The CDR3 nucleotides read TGTGCCAGCAGTTTTGGGGGCCATACGCAGTATTTT. The encoded protein is CASSFGGHTQYF.

This chain links TRBV9 with TRBJ2-5; 14 nucleotides line up with TRBD2. CDR3 size: 19 residues. Trimming at V came to 0 bases and at J to 5 bases, leaving 12 bases not matched to a gene. CDR1 SGDLS and CDR2 YYNGEE come from the germline V gene. The DNA of the CDR3 is TGTGCCAGCAGCGTAGGATGGGGGACTAGCGGGAGTCGGCGGGAGACCCAGTACTTC. Protein sequence: CASSVGWGTSGSRRETQYF.

The J gene is TRBJ1-1, the V gene TRBV29-1; a possible D gene is TRBD1 (6 bases). Germline V lookup: CDR1 SQVTM, CDR2 ANQGSEA. The V gene lost 7 bases and the J gene lost 1 base, with 13 bases spanning the gap. The CDR3 is 13 residues long. CDR3 protein: CSAEGQPNTEAFF. DNA for the CDR3: TGCAGCGCAGAAGGACAGCCGAACACTGAAGCTTTCTTT.

This clone has a single count. This chain joins TRBV28 and TRBJ2-7; TRBD1 matches 8 bases. The CDR3 runs 15 residues. CDR1 is MDHEN, CDR2 SYDVKM, per germline. With 3 bases clipped from V and 5 bases from J, the junction kept 9 bases outside the gene matches. The CDR3 DNA reads as TGTGCCAGCAGTTTTGGGGGCAGGGGGCTGGACGAGCAGTACTTC. It codes for CASSFGGRGLDEQYF.

The chain couples TRBV27 to TRBJ1-2, with a possible D match to TRBD1 (5 bases). This CDR3 spans 15 amino acids. The V and J ends lost 2 bases and 8 bases respectively, with 18 bases between them. Germline CDR1 MNHEY, CDR2 SMNVEV (reference sequence). The CDR3 spells CASSLSGNGGWGYTF. CDR3 coding DNA: TGTGCCAGCAGTTTAAGTGGGAACGGGGGGTGGGGCTACACCTTC.

The V gene is TRBV19, the J gene TRBJ2-3; D is possibly TRBD2 (5 bases). From germline, CDR1 is LNHDA and CDR2 SQIVND (reference sequence). V lost 8 bases and J lost 2, with 17 bases in between. CDR3 length: 15 amino acids. The CDR3 bases are TGTGCCAGTTCACCAAGGAGGCGCCACACAGATACGCAGTATTTT. Amino acids: CASSPRRRHTDTQYF.

The chain joins TRBV11-3 to TRBJ2-7; 8 nucleotides line up with TRBD1. V was clipped by 2 bases and J by 6 bases; unmatched bases: 15. CDR1 and CDR2 from the germline V gene are SGHNT and YENEEA. The CDR3 length is 17 residues. The CDR3 nucleotides are TGTGCCAGCAGCTTATCCCGGACAGGGAGATTCCTACGCGAGCAGTACTTC. It codes for CASSLSRTGRFLREQYF.

The J gene is TRBJ2-4, the V gene TRBV6-1, with TRBD2 matching over 11 bases. Germline loops: CDR1 MNHNS, CDR2 SASEGT. This CDR3 spans 18 amino acids. The ends lost 4 bases at V and 6 bases at J; junction bases unmatched: 14. In DNA form, the CDR3 reads TGTGCCAGCAGTGCTAACCCGACCGGGACTAGCGGAGGAAACATTCAGTACTTC. It codes for CASSANPTGTSGGNIQYF.

The chain links TRBV24-1 to TRBJ2-2, with D maybe TRBD2 (6 bases). This CDR3 comprises 16 residues. Trimming took 3 bases from V and 6 from J, leaving 16 bases between them. CDR1 is KGHDR, CDR2 SFDVKD, per germline. CDR3 nucleotide sequence: TGTGCCACCAGTGATCCGCACCGGGGGTTCCCCGGGGAGCTGTTTTTT. Translating gives CATSDPHRGFPGELFF.

The chain links TRBV9 to TRBJ1-4, with 7 bases matching TRBD1. Trimming took 0 bases from V and 1 from J; bases not matched to a gene: 15. Looked up from germline, CDR1 is SGDLS and CDR2 is YYNGEE. The CDR3 has 20 residues. CDR3 in amino acids: CASSVVPRQGIFVTNEKLFF. The CDR3 nucleotides are TGTGCCAGCAGCGTAGTTCCCAGACAGGGCATCTTCGTAACTAATGAAAAACTGTTTTTT.

CDR3 coding DNA: TGTGCCAGCAGCCCTAGGACTAGCCGGGAGCTGTTTTTT. Protein product: CASSPRTSRELFF. The gene calls are TRBV11-3 and TRBJ2-2; 8 nucleotides align to TRBD2. Unmatched junction bases numbered 5, after V lost 5 bases and J lost 9 bases. The V gene's germline CDR1 is SGHNT and CDR2 YENEEA. The CDR3 is made up of 13 amino acids.

V and J are TRBV9 and TRBJ2-1; TRBD2 matches at 9 bases. This CDR3 contains 14 residues. V trimming: 5 bases; J trimming: 4 bases; junction bases outside the gene matches: 4. CDR1 and CDR2 (germline): SGDLS, YYNGEE. CDR3 loop: CASRRTSGYNEQFF. CDR3 bases: TGTGCCAGCAGACGCACTAGCGGGTACAATGAGCAGTTCTTC.

V is TRBV4-2 and J is TRBJ2-5, with 12 bases identical to TRBD1. The CDR3 loop spans 17 amino acids. Germline V lookup: CDR1 LGHNA, CDR2 YNFKEQ. Trimming removed 5 bases from V and 5 bases from J; junction bases left unmatched: 12. The CDR3, as DNA: TGTGCCAGCAGCTTGGGACAGGGGGCGACCGGGGGGGAGACCCAGTACTTC. Translated: CASSLGQGATGGETQYF.

CDR3 DNA: TGTGCCAGCAGACGGACAGGAGGGTACGAGCAGTACTTC. As protein: CASRRTGGYEQYF. V usage is TRBV6-5 and J usage is TRBJ2-7, with D perhaps matching TRBD1 (7 bases). The V end was cut by 6 bases, the J end by 4 bases, with 13 bases between. Germline CDR1 MNHEY, CDR2 SVGAGI. CDR3 length: 13 amino acids.

The V gene is TRBV18, the J gene TRBJ2-7, with TRBD2 identical over 9 bases. Germline V gene data show CDR1 as KGHSH and CDR2 as LQKENI. The CDR3 runs 14 residues. The V segment lost 5 bases and the J segment 5 bases; nucleotides outside the gene matches: 7. The CDR3 bases are TGTGCCAGCTCATCCTCGGCTAGCGGGAACGAGCAGTACTTC. This sequence encodes CASSSSASGNEQYF.

CDR3 bases: TGTGCCAGCAGCTCAGCTCCCGGGACAGGTGATCTCTATGGCTACACCTTC. This gives the protein CASSSAPGTGDLYGYTF. The chain is built from TRBV7-9 and TRBJ1-2, with 8 bases lining up with TRBD1. J was trimmed by 4 bases and V by 4 bases; bases with no gene match: 14. The CDR3 extends over 17 amino acids. In germline, CDR1 is SEHNR, CDR2 FQNEAQ (reference sequence).